The TCR beta chain under discussion was sequenced for a study of neurological immune-mediated disorders. Trimming took off 1 base at V and 10 bases at J, with 12 bases between the two ends. The CDR3 extends over 13 amino acids. Germline V CDR1 and CDR2: LGHNA, YSLEER. The cDNA was synthesized by 5'RACE incorporating 10-nucleotide random UMIs. TCRdb reprocessed the 5' RACE reads with MiXCR, giving one entry per CDR3 protein. This table holds 39,000 or so distinct CDR3 sequences, more than 4.5% found once. Points from the study as a whole: Healthy controls had more TCR clonal expansion than multiple sclerosis, which showed the least, whereas HTLV-1-associated myelopathy showed the most.

This clonotype was detected ten times or more. Its cognate antigen is unknown. The sorted libraries were prepared using 800,000 to 1,000,000 CD4+ or CD8+ T cells that had themselves been sorted. V gene TRBV4-3 combines with J gene TRBJ2-3; D remains unclear. This clonotype was obtained from a man between 18 and 29 years old in good health. Sequenced sample: CD4+ T cells from blood. Here the CDR3 reads CASSQVGSRPQYF. The CDR3 DNA reads as TGCGCCAGCAGCCAAGTAGGGTCCCGCCCGCAGTATTTT.